This is a list of T cell receptor beta chains from one sample in a study of cytomegalovirus exposure and HLA in healthy donors. Libraries were prepared by immunoSEQ multiplex PCR; TCRdb keeps only in-frame clonotypes and omits some of them. The sample holds under 200,000 clones, roughly 80% seen once. The specimen sequenced was PBMCs. Receptors were obtained from a male donor in good health and CMV-seropositive. Each CDR3 is given without its conserved first and last residue. The order of the fields is CDR3 protein, CDR3 length, V gene.

ASSLGGQGTDTQY | 13 | TRBV7-9
AWSVSLNYGYT | 11 | TRBV30
ASSPGEASDVRGTQY | 15 | TRBV7-9
ASSTLLGTSGSLGQY | 15 | TRBV19
ASSQDGTNEKLF | 12 | TRBV4-3
ASSQEWRLNTGELF | 14 | TRBV5-5
ASSFGSGSAYEQY | 13 | TRBV28
ASSEVGEAEAF | 11 | TRBV2
ASIILAGGGNEQF | 13 | TRBV6-6
ASSLRRQGTEAF | 12 | TRBV27
ASTPHGGRYEQY | 12 | TRBV27
ASNVTGGTYGYT | 12 | TRBV28
AWKPRRRGTEAF | 12 | TRBV30
SVRLVSQETQY | 11 | TRBV29-1
ASSQGLVSYNEQF | 13 | TRBV4-1
ASSLMRDTQY | 10 | TRBV7-2
SVRTSVYNEQF | 11 | TRBV29-1
ASSPEGQDHQPQH | 13 | TRBV7-2
ASSQDGGGLEDTGELF | 16 | TRBV4-3
ASSLGDRGRTDTQY | 14 | TRBV5-4
AWGTGGLEAF | 10 | TRBV30
ASSVGTWETQY | 11 | TRBV9
ASSTPQGGGEKLF | 13 | TRBV28
ASSQDLGLAGGGDTQY | 16 | TRBV4-3
AWSSTNSNQPQH | 12 | TRBV30
ASSFTTGINYGYT | 13 | TRBV7-2
ASSPVAGTSNQPQH | 14 | TRBV18